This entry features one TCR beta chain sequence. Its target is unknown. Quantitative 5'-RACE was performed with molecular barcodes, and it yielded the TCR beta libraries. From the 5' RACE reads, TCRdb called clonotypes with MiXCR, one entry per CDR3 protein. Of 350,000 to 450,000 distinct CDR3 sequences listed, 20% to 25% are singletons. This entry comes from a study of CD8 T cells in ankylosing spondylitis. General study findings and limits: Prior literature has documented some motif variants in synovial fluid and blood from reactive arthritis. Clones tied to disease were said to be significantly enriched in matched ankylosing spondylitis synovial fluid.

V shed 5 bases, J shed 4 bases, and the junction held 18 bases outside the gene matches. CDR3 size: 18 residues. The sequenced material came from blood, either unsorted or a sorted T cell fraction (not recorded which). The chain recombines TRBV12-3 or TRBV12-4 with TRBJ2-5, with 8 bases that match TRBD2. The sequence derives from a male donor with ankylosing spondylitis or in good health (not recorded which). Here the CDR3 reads CASSLRTSKGPTAETQYF. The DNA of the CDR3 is TGTGCCAGCAGTCTGAGGACTAGCAAGGGTCCCACCGCAGAGACCCAGTACTTC.